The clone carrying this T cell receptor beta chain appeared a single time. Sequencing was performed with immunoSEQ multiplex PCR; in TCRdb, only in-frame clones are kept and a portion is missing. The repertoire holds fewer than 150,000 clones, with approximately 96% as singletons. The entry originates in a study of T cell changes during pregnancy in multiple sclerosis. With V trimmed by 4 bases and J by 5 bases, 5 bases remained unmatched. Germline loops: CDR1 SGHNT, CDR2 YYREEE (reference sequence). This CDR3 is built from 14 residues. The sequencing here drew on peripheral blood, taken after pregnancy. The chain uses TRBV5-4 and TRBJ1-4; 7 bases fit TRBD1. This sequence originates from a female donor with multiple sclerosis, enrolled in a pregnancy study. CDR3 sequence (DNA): TGTGCCAGCAGCCCGGGACAGCAAAATGAAAAACTGTTTTTT. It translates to CASSPGQQNEKLFF. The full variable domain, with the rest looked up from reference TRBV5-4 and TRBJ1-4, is ETGVTQSPTHLIKTRGQQVTLRCSSQSGHNTVSWYQQALGQGPQFIFQYYREEENGRGNFPPRFSGLQFPNYSSELNVNALELDDSALYLCASSPGQQNEKLFFGSGTQLSVL.